The next 2 T cell receptor beta chains were all read from a single sample in a study of CDR3 diversity in severe acne. MiXCR was run by TCRdb on the PCR reads, yielding one entry per CDR3 protein. Of about 97,000 distinct CDR3 sequences listed, more than 45% are singletons. The sample consisted of blood. The receptors were gathered from a male donor with acne.

This clonotype was found many times. The chain couples TRBV7-9 to TRBJ2-2, with 9 bases identical to TRBD2. This CDR3 comprises 14 residues. Germline-derived CDR1 and CDR2 are SEHNR and FQNEAQ (reference sequence). The ends lost 8 bases at V and 5 bases at J; junction bases unmatched: 6. In nucleotides, the CDR3 is TGTGCCAGCGACAGGACTAGCGTGACCGGGGAGCTGTTTTTT. It yields the protein CASDRTSVTGELFF.

The V and J genes are TRBV18 and TRBJ2-6; TRBD1 agrees at 9 bases. V lost 3 bases, J lost 3 bases, and 12 bases stayed unmatched. In germline, CDR1 is KGHSH, CDR2 LQKENI. The CDR3 runs 19 residues. DNA for the CDR3: TGTGCCAGCTCACCTCAAGGGAACAGGGGGCTTATTGGGGCCAACGTCCTGACTTTC. Protein: CASSPQGNRGLIGANVLTF.